This T cell receptor (beta chain) is drawn from a study of blood T cell repertoires in COVID-19. The overall study: Samples of COVID-19 (acute and convalescent) were obtained from the United States, Italy and Spain.

Authors' methods: Amplification with reference gene primers provided the estimates of nucleated cell counts. Some clones are missing from TCRdb's copy, which holds only in-frame ones; the method was immunoSEQ multiplex PCR. From that table come the V and J calls and clone size; the DNA was used to work out D and trimming. The sample has over 130,000 clones, approximately 84% seen once. Trimming left V 4 bases short and J 0 bases short, with 10 bases between. The V gene's germline CDR1 is LGHDT and CDR2 YNNKEL (reference sequence). The CDR3 runs to 15 residues. The sequenced sample was peripheral blood. The V call is TRBV3-1 (or the pseudogene TRBV3-2), the J call TRBJ1-3; D ambiguous. The TCR sequence derives from an older woman with acute or convalescent COVID-19. The chain's CDR3 is CASSRTGISGNTIYF. The CDR3 DNA reads TGTGCCAGCAGCCGAACCGGGATCTCTGGAAACACCATATATTTT.